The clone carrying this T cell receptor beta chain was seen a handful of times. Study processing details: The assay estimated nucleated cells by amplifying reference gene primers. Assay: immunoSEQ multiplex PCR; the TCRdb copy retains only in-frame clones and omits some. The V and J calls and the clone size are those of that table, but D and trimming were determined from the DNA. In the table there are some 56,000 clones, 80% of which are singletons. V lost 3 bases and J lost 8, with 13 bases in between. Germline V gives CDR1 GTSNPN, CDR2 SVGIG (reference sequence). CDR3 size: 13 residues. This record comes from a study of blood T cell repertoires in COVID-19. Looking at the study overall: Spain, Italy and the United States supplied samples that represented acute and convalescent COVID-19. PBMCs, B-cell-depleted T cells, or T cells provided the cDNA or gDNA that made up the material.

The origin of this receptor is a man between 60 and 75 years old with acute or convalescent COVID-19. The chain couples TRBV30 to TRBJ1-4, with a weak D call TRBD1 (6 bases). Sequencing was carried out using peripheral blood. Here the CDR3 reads CAWRGGGREKLFF. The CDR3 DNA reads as TGTGCCTGGAGGGGCGGGGGGCGCGAAAAACTGTTTTTT. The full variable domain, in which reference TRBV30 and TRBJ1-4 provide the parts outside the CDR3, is SQTIHQWPATLVQPVGSPLSLECTVEGTSNPNLYWYRQAAGRGLQLLFYSVGIGQISSEVPQNLSASRPQDRQFILSSKKLLLSDSGFYLCAWRGGGREKLFFGSGTQLSVL.